The next 14 T cell receptor beta chains were all read from a single sample in a study of early T cells in non-severe SARS-CoV-2 infection. MiXCR, applied by TCRdb to the 5' RACE reads, yields one record per CDR3 protein. The table records 40,000 to 55,000 distinct CDR3 sequences, around 9.5% of them present only once. The sequencing sample was made of whole blood. The source is an adult who was a healthcare worker with PCR-confirmed SARS-CoV-2 infection or an uninfected control (not recorded which).

This clonotype came up a few times. The chain joins TRBV7-8 to TRBJ2-3, with D tentatively TRBD2 (6 bases). This CDR3 has 14 residues. V was clipped by 4 bases and J by 5 bases, with 13 bases between them. CDR1 and CDR2 from the germline V gene are SGHVS and FQNEAQ. Here the CDR3 reads CASSYRDSRDTQYF. In nucleotides, the CDR3 is TGTGCCAGCAGCTACCGGGACTCTCGAGATACGCAGTATTTT.

The rearrangement uses TRBV29-1 and TRBJ1-1; D possibly corresponds to TRBD1 (5 bases). CDR3 length equals 13 residues. The V end lost 6 bases, the J end lost 4 bases, and 15 bases lay between the germline ends. Per germline, CDR1 SQVTM and CDR2 ANQGSEA. The CDR3, as DNA: TGCAGCGTCGCTGTTCAGCAGGGCACTGAAGCTTTCTTT. Its protein product is CSVAVQQGTEAFF.

This clonotype occurred many times. The V and J genes are TRBV7-9 and TRBJ1-4; D gene uncertain. V was cut by 3 bases and J by 8 bases, with 13 bases left in between. CDR3 length: 14 residues. Germline loops: CDR1 SEHNR, CDR2 FQNEAQ (reference sequence). The CDR3 DNA is TGTGCCAGCAGCTTGGGCCAGGTGGAAGAAAAACTGTTTTTT. Translating gives CASSLGQVEEKLFF.

There are a few counts of this clonotype. The rearrangement joins TRBV10-3 to TRBJ2-7; weak D call: TRBD1 (6 bases). The CDR3 is made up of 17 amino acids. Trimming shortened V by 6 bases and J by 5 bases, and 26 bases separated the two germline ends. Germline V gene lookup returns CDR1 ENHRY and CDR2 SYGVKD. As DNA, the CDR3 is TGTGCCATCAGATCCACCGGGACACTTAAAAGTGCCGACGAGCAGTACTTC. Its translation is CAIRSTGTLKSADEQYF.

This chain connects TRBV18 to TRBJ2-1; 8 bases map to TRBD2. The CDR3 has 15 residues. Germline V gives CDR1 KGHSH, CDR2 LQKENI. Trimming cost V 8 bases and J 10 bases; bases outside gene matches: 16. The chain's CDR3 is CASGKLAEPGKEQFF. CDR3 in DNA: TGTGCCAGCGGAAAACTAGCGGAGCCGGGGAAGGAGCAGTTCTTC.

The CDR3: CASSVRQGRYEQYF. CDR3 DNA: TGTGCCAGCAGCGTACGGCAGGGGAGGTACGAGCAGTACTTC. This chain connects TRBV9 to TRBJ2-7; D possibly matches TRBD1 or TRBD2 (6 bases each). Germline V gives CDR1 SGDLS, CDR2 YYNGEE. V was cut by 1 base and J by 4 bases, with 12 bases left in between. The CDR3 is 14 amino acids.

This clonotype was observed at least ten times. V usage is TRBV24-1 and J usage is TRBJ2-4, with 11 bases matching TRBD2. The germline V gene has CDR1 KGHDR and CDR2 SFDVKD. J lost 2 bases, V lost 5 bases, and 7 bases had no gene match. The CDR3 length is 17 residues. The CDR3, as DNA: TGTGCCACCAGTGTGCTAACTAGCGGGAGAACCAAAAACATTCAGTACTTC. Encoded protein: CATSVLTSGRTKNIQYF.

Ten or more counts support this clonotype. The gene calls are TRBV15 and TRBJ1-4; D not resolved. V was pared by 5 bases and J by 8 bases, with 9 bases between. Germline values: CDR1 LNHNV, CDR2 YYDKDF (reference sequence). This CDR3 is built from 12 residues. CDR3 coding DNA: TGTGCCACCAGCCGGCAGAGGGAAAAACTGTTTTTT. It codes for CATSRQREKLFF.

This clonotype was detected ten times or more. The chain recombines TRBV5-4 with TRBJ2-3; D call uncertain. The germline gives CDR1 SGHNT, CDR2 YYREEE (reference sequence). Trimming removed 2 bases at V and 3 bases at J, with 4 bases between. This CDR3 comprises 12 residues. CDR3 DNA sequence: TGTGCCAGCAGCTTCCCGACAGATACGCAGTATTTT. This translates into CASSFPTDTQYF.

The chain uses TRBV7-8 and TRBJ1-6; D is undetermined. The V end was cut by 2 bases, the J end by 0 bases, with 8 bases between. CDR3 length: 16 residues. Per the germline V gene, CDR1 is SGHVS and CDR2 is FQNEAQ. The CDR3 reads CASSLTLSSYNSPLHF. CDR3 in DNA: TGTGCCAGCAGCTTAACGCTAAGCTCCTATAATTCACCCCTCCACTTT.

The table lists this clonotype with many counts. V and J are TRBV19 and TRBJ2-7; D is perhaps TRBD1 (5 bases). From germline, CDR1 is LNHDA and CDR2 SQIVND (reference sequence). The V end was cut by 0 bases, the J end by 0 bases, with 15 bases between. This CDR3 comprises 17 residues. This CDR3 reads CASSIDGFTDNSYEQYF. The DNA for the CDR3 is TGTGCCAGTAGTATAGACGGTTTCACGGACAACTCCTACGAGCAGTACTTC.

This clonotype was seen repeatedly, ten times or more. V is TRBV7-2 and J is TRBJ2-2; D possibly matches TRBD1 or TRBD2 (6 bases each). Trimming took 5 bases from V and 0 from J, leaving 10 bases between them. Germline CDR1 reads SGHTA; CDR2 reads FQGNSA. The CDR3 is made up of 15 amino acids. CDR3 nucleotide sequence: TGTGCCAGCAGCCCGGGGGCGTCGAACACCGGGGAGCTGTTTTTT. The encoded protein is CASSPGASNTGELFF.

This clonotype appeared a few times. This chain links TRBV12-3 or TRBV12-4 with TRBJ1-2, with a possible D match to TRBD1 (5 bases). CDR3 length: 13 residues. V lost 8 bases and J 8 bases, leaving 18 bases between the germline ends. The CDR3 spells CASVQGLTEGYTF. Here the CDR3 DNA reads TGTGCCAGCGTCCAGGGATTAACTGAGGGCTACACCTTC.

Many counts were recorded for this clonotype. CDR3 sequence: CASSLNRLAGHYEQYF. Written as DNA, the CDR3 is TGTGCCAGCAGTTTAAACCGACTAGCGGGACACTACGAGCAGTACTTC. The chain combines TRBV28 with TRBJ2-7; 11 nucleotides agree with TRBD2. The length of the CDR3 is 16 residues. Germline V gene sequence: CDR1 MDHEN, CDR2 SYDVKM. V gave up 2 bases and J gave up 3 bases; unmatched junction bases: 6. Using reference TRBV28 and TRBJ2-7 for the parts outside the CDR3, the full variable domain is DVKVTQSSRYLVKRTGEKVFLECVQDMDHENMFWYRQDPGLGLRLIYFSYDVKMKEKGDIPEGYSVSREKKERFSLILESASTNQTSMYLCASSLNRLAGHYEQYFGPGTRLTVT.